Each of the 17 T cell receptor beta chains below was sequenced from the same sample in a study of cytomegalovirus exposure and HLA in healthy donors. Amplification used 60 Vbeta primers and 13 Jbeta primers. Generated by immunoSEQ multiplex PCR, the TCRdb table keeps only in-frame clones and is missing some. The repertoire holds some 120,000 clones, with around 75% as singletons. The sample consisted of PBMCs. The receptors stem from a man aged 60 to 69 in good health and CMV-seropositive.

V usage is TRBV28 and J usage is TRBJ2-2, with 9 bases aligning to TRBD1. V lost 5 bases and J lost 14; bases outside the gene matches: 3. CDR3 length equals 11 residues. CDR1 and CDR2 from the germline V gene are MDHEN and SYDVKM. The CDR3 sequence: CASSQTGGLFF. The CDR3 DNA sequence: TGTGCCAGCAGTCAGACAGGGGGACTGTTTTTT.

The V call is TRBV19, the J call TRBJ1-2; no firm D call. Germline CDR1 LNHDA, CDR2 SQIVND (reference sequence). V dropped 6 bases and J dropped 1 base, with 6 bases sitting between them. CDR3 length: 12 amino acids. In DNA form, the CDR3 reads TGTGCCAGTAGCAGAAATAACTATGGCTACACCTTC. Translation gives CASSRNNYGYTF.

This chain connects TRBV30 to TRBJ1-2; D not resolved. V dropped 0 bases and J dropped 8 bases, with 10 bases sitting between them. The CDR3 length is 12 residues. CDR1 is GTSNPN, CDR2 SVGIG, per germline (reference sequence). CDR3 sequence (DNA): TGTGCCTGGAGTGTTAAAGGGAGAGGCTACACCTTC. Translated: CAWSVKGRGYTF.

This clone was seen only a few times. The chain has TRBV10-1 and TRBJ1-1; 10 nucleotides match TRBD1. The CDR3 consists of 15 residues. With V trimmed by 5 bases and J by 5 bases, 8 bases remained unmatched. Germline CDR1 reads WNHNN; CDR2 reads SYGVQD (reference sequence). The DNA of the CDR3 is TGCGCCAGCAGTCCTCCGGGACAGGGGTTTACTGAAGCTTTCTTT. Translation: CASSPPGQGFTEAFF.

For this clone: The junction departs from the called germline gene at one end, perhaps through a read error. The sample has other DNA sequences that encode this CDR3 too. This chain links TRBV2 with TRBJ1-1; 7 bases fit TRBD1. In germline, CDR1 is SNHLY, CDR2 FYNNEI. The CDR3 has 16 amino acids. The CDR3 here is CASSFKKTGRNTEAFF. CDR3 coding DNA: TGTGCCAGCAGTTTTAAAAAGACAGGGCGGAACACTGAGGCTTTCTTT.

The chain is built from TRBV7-8 and TRBJ2-1; D not resolved. Germline-derived CDR1 and CDR2 are SGHVS and FQNEAQ. Trimming took 4 bases from V and 7 from J, leaving 8 bases between them. The CDR3 length is 12 residues. The CDR3 loop is CASSSGLNEQFF. CDR3 in DNA: TGTGCCAGCAGCTCGGGTCTGAATGAGCAGTTCTTC. Filled out from reference TRBV7-8 and TRBJ2-1, the complete variable domain reads GAGVSQSPRYKVAKRGQDVALRCDPISGHVSLFWYQQALGQGPEFLTYFQNEAQLDKSGLPSDRFFAERPEGSVSTLKIQRTQQEDSAVYLCASSSGLNEQFFGPGTRLTVL.

The J gene is TRBJ1-2, the V gene TRBV2; a weak D match, TRBD1 (6 bases). V lost 4 bases to trimming and J lost 2 bases, with 11 bases between them. The CDR3 length is 14 residues. Germline V CDR1 and CDR2: SNHLY, FYNNEI. The CDR3 nucleotides are TGTGCCAGCAGTGCCCAACAGGGCAACTATGGCTACACCTTC. Translation: CASSAQQGNYGYTF.

The J gene is TRBJ1-2, the V gene TRBV6-5; 7 bases map to TRBD1. The CDR3 contains 13 residues. Germline V lookup: CDR1 MNHEY, CDR2 SVGAGI. V was clipped by 5 bases and J by 4 bases; unmatched bases: 4. The CDR3 coding sequence is TGTGCCAGCAGTAAAACAGGGGCCTATGGCTACACCTTC. Its protein is CASSKTGAYGYTF.

V is TRBV5-1 and J is TRBJ1-1; weak D call: TRBD1 (6 bases). This CDR3 is 14 amino acids long. V lost 4 bases to trimming and J lost 3 bases, with 13 bases between them. Germline V gives CDR1 SGHRS, CDR2 YFSETQ. The CDR3 region is CASSPTDSYTEAFF. The CDR3 DNA sequence: TGCGCCAGCAGCCCAACGGACAGCTACACTGAAGCTTTCTTT.

The chain combines TRBV15 with TRBJ1-6, with D uncertain. Looked up from germline, CDR1 is LNHNV and CDR2 is YYDKDF (reference sequence). V was shortened by 0 bases and J by 7 bases, with 13 bases between the two germline ends. The CDR3 covers 16 residues. CDR3 residues: CATSRDSWAENSPLHF. The CDR3 nucleotides are TGTGCCACCAGCAGAGATTCCTGGGCCGAAAATTCACCCCTCCACTTT.

J is TRBJ2-5 and V is TRBV7-3; the match to TRBD2 covers 13 bases. Germline assignment: CDR1 SGHTA and CDR2 FQGTGA. Germline trimming cut 5 bases from V and 2 bases from J; bases unmatched to any gene: 2. The CDR3 loop spans 15 amino acids. In nucleotides, the CDR3 is TGTGCCAGCAGCCCGACTAGCGGGGGGCAAGAGACCCAGTACTTC. Amino acid sequence: CASSPTSGGQETQYF.

This clone showed up just a few times. Other DNA sequences in the same sample also yield this CDR3. This chain joins TRBV2 and TRBJ2-3; TRBD1 matches 12 bases. CDR1 is SNHLY, CDR2 FYNNEI, per germline. V shed 6 bases and J 3 bases; nucleotides not matched to a gene: 1. The CDR3 has 14 residues. The CDR3 protein is CASRGQGATDTQYF. The CDR3 bases are TGTGCCAGCAGGGGACAGGGGGCGACAGATACGCAGTATTTT.

V usage is TRBV12-5 and J usage is TRBJ2-2; D may be TRBD1 (5 bases). The CDR3 runs to 16 residues. Trimming left V 2 bases short and J 5 bases short, with 15 bases between. Germline CDR1 reads LGHNT; CDR2 reads FRNRAP. The CDR3 nucleotides read TGTGCTAGTGGTTTGTGTATACAGGTTCAAACCGGGGAGCTGTTTTTT. It is translated as CASGLCIQVQTGELFF.

The chain joins TRBV7-3 to TRBJ2-1; tentatively, D is TRBD1 (5 bases). The ends were cut back, 3 bases at V and 7 bases at J, with 16 bases in the middle. CDR1 is SGHTA and CDR2 is FQGTGA in the germline V gene. The CDR3 is 15 amino acids. The CDR3 sequence: CASSLGPPRRNEQFF. The CDR3 DNA sequence: TGTGCCAGCAGCTTGGGGCCGCCCCGGCGGAATGAGCAGTTCTTC.

The gene calls are TRBV6-6 and TRBJ2-7; 8 bases map to TRBD2. CDR1 is MNHNY and CDR2 is SVGAGI in the germline V gene (reference sequence). The ends lost 6 bases at V and 6 bases at J; junction bases unmatched: 13. The CDR3 has 15 amino acids. The CDR3 protein is CASSPSGGRLFEQYF. The DNA of the CDR3 is TGTGCCAGCAGCCCCTCGGGGGGGCGTTTGTTCGAGCAGTACTTC.

Note on this clone: The identical CDR3 is also encoded by other nucleotide sequences in the sample. V is TRBV10-2 and J is TRBJ1-2, with D possibly being TRBD1 (6 bases). The CDR3 sequence is 16 residues long. The V gene lost 6 bases and the J gene lost 6 bases, with 23 bases spanning the gap. Germline V gene sequence: CDR1 WSHSY, CDR2 SAAADI. CDR3 amino acids: CASREGQDTPGHGYTF. CDR3 sequence (DNA): TGCGCCAGCAGGGAGGGACAAGATACCCCCGGACATGGCTACACCTTC.

The chain carries TRBV14 and TRBJ1-6; possible D gene TRBD1, 5 bases. CDR1 SGHDN and CDR2 FVKESK come from the germline V gene. The CDR3 is 13 amino acids. The V end was cut by 1 base, the J end by 12 bases, with 10 bases between. CDR3 in amino acids: CASSQGGGRPLHF. As DNA, the CDR3 is TGTGCCAGCAGCCAAGGGGGGGGAAGACCCCTCCACTTT.